Listed here are 20 T cell receptor beta chains from one sample, sequenced in a study of T cells in Graves' hyperthyroidism and ophthalmopathy. TCR beta CDR3 regions were amplified from RNA. First-round RT-PCR targeting the TCR CDR3 was performed with the HTBI primer set. Via MiXCR, TCRdb re-called the multiplex PCR reads, giving one row per CDR3 protein. The data hold approximately 600,000 distinct CDR3 sequences, with roughly 20% observed a single time. Sample: blood. These receptors were collected from a man aged 25 to 40 with Graves' ophthalmopathy.

The chain has TRBV6-2 or TRBV6-3 and TRBJ1-6; TRBD1 is a possible D gene (5 bases). The length of the CDR3 is 15 residues. Trimming shortened V by 6 bases and J by 7 bases, and 16 bases separated the two germline ends. Germline assignment: CDR1 MNHEY and CDR2 SVGEGT. CDR3 sequence reads: CASRGSGQINSPLHF. In nucleotides, the CDR3 is TGTGCCAGCAGAGGAAGTGGACAAATCAATTCACCCCTCCACTTT.

This clonotype has a handful of counts. V gene TRBV5-1 combines with J gene TRBJ2-7; 15 bases align to TRBD2. This CDR3 spans 16 amino acids. Germline CDR1 is SGHRS and CDR2 is YFSETQ. J gave up 5 bases and V 4 bases, and 7 bases lay outside the gene matches. The CDR3 nucleotides are TGCGCCAGCAGCGGGGGGGGGACTAGCGGGAGGCACGAGCAGTACTTC. As protein: CASSGGGTSGRHEQYF. Combining the CDR3 with reference TRBV5-1 and TRBJ2-7 gives the whole variable domain KAGVTQTPRYLIKTRGQQVTLSCSPISGHRSVSWYQQTPGQGLQFLFEYFSETQRNKGNFPGRFSGRQFSNSRSEMNVSTLELGDSALYLCASSGGGTSGRHEQYFGPGTRLTVT.

This clonotype has at least ten counts. This chain joins TRBV20-1 and TRBJ2-1; 11 nucleotides match TRBD2. This CDR3 has 14 residues. The ends lost 3 bases at V and 7 bases at J; junction bases unmatched: 5. The germline V gene encodes CDR1 DFQATT and CDR2 SNEGSKA (reference sequence). The CDR3 DNA is TGCAGTGCTAGGGGGACTAGCGGATCTAATGAGCAGTTCTTC. Translation gives CSARGTSGSNEQFF.

CDR3 in amino acids: CASSSPGQENIQYF. For the CDR3, the DNA is TGTGCCAGCAGCTCGCCGGGACAGGAAAACATTCAGTACTTC. The chain uses TRBV7-9 and TRBJ2-4, with TRBD1 matching 8 bases. There are 14 residues in the CDR3. V dropped 4 bases and J dropped 5; count of bases not matched to a gene: 4. Germline CDR1 reads SEHNR; CDR2 reads FQNEAQ (reference sequence).

The chain has TRBV7-9 and TRBJ2-5, with 9 positions matching TRBD2. The V segment lost 3 bases and the J segment 14 bases; nucleotides outside the gene matches: 10. This CDR3 spans 13 amino acids. CDR1 SEHNR and CDR2 FQNEAQ come from the germline V gene (reference sequence). The CDR3 region is CASSFGPTSGDYF. CDR3 nucleotides: TGTGCCAGCAGCTTTGGTCCGACTAGCGGTGATTACTTC. The whole variable domain, remainder taken from reference TRBV7-9 and TRBJ2-5, is DTGVSQNPRHKITKRGQNVTFRCDPISEHNRLYWYRQTLGQGPEFLTYFQNEAQLEKSRLLSDRFSAERPKGSFSTLEIQRTEQGDSAMYLCASSFGPTSGDYFGPGTRLLVL.

This clonotype was counted a few times. This chain uses TRBV29-1 with TRBJ2-1; 8 nucleotides line up with TRBD2. V gave up 4 bases and J gave up 2 bases; unmatched junction bases: 1. The CDR3 has 13 residues. Germline V CDR1 and CDR2: SQVTM, ANQGSEA. For the CDR3, the DNA is TGCAGCGTTGGAGCGGGAGCCTACAATGAGCAGTTCTTC. Translated: CSVGAGAYNEQFF.

V usage is TRBV11-2 and J usage is TRBJ2-2; no firm D call. Trimming cost V 8 bases and J 4 bases, with 8 bases left between them. The CDR3 consists of 12 residues. In germline, CDR1 is SGHAT, CDR2 FQNNGV. The CDR3 bases are TGTGCCAGCTTCACGGGCACCGGGGAGCTGTTTTTT. This gives the protein CASFTGTGELFF.

This chain joins TRBV20-1 and TRBJ2-7; D perhaps matches TRBD2 (7 bases). Germline values: CDR1 DFQATT, CDR2 SNEGSKA (reference sequence). The CDR3 runs 19 residues. Deletions cut 3 bases from V and 4 bases from J, with 31 bases between. The CDR3 sequence: CSARGGGRRSPYYKYEQYF. CDR3 coding DNA: TGCAGTGCTAGGGGGGGGGGCCGGAGATCACCTTATTACAAATACGAGCAGTACTTC.

This clonotype was found once. The V and J genes are TRBV7-9 and TRBJ1-1; a weak D match, TRBD1 (5 bases). The CDR3 is 14 residues long. Trimming pared 6 bases from V and 6 bases from J, leaving 17 bases between. Per germline, CDR1 SEHNR and CDR2 FQNEAQ (reference sequence). CDR3 amino acids: CASSLQARGSEAFF. CDR3 nucleotides: TGTGCCAGCAGTTTACAGGCAAGAGGGTCTGAAGCTTTCTTT. The full variable domain, its missing parts supplied by reference TRBV7-9 and TRBJ1-1, is DTGVSQNPRHKITKRGQNVTFRCDPISEHNRLYWYRQTLGQGPEFLTYFQNEAQLEKSRLLSDRFSAERPKGSFSTLEIQRTEQGDSAMYLCASSLQARGSEAFFGQGTRLTVV.

This sequence joins TRBV10-3 and TRBJ1-1; D perhaps matches TRBD1 (6 bases). There are 14 residues in the CDR3. The germline V gene has CDR1 ENHRY and CDR2 SYGVKD. Trimming stripped 0 bases from V and 10 bases from J, with 15 bases between. The CDR3 region is CAISESGALIGAFF. The CDR3 coding sequence is TGTGCCATCAGTGAGTCGGGGGCGCTCATCGGAGCTTTCTTT.

The chain couples TRBV2 to TRBJ2-2; TRBD1 or TRBD2 may be the D gene (5 bases each). The V end was cut by 6 bases, the J end by 5 bases, with 7 bases between. Per germline, CDR1 SNHLY and CDR2 FYNNEI. There are 12 residues in the CDR3. The CDR3 spells CASRGETGELFF. DNA of the CDR3: TGTGCCAGCAGGGGGGAGACCGGGGAGCTGTTTTTT.

The chain recombines TRBV9 with TRBJ2-4; D is undetermined. Germline CDR1 reads SGDLS; CDR2 reads YYNGEE. The CDR3 totals 15 residues. V was cut by 4 bases and J by 5 bases, with 16 bases left in between. The CDR3 protein is CASSTHPDGENIQYF. CDR3 DNA sequence: TGTGCCAGCAGCACCCACCCGGACGGCGAAAACATTCAGTACTTC.

In its sample, this clonotype was seen many times. The V gene is TRBV6-1, the J gene TRBJ2-5; the D is unclear. CDR1 and CDR2 from the germline V gene are MNHNS and SASEGT. The CDR3 runs 10 residues. Trimming took 6 bases from V and 4 from J, leaving 3 bases between them. DNA of the CDR3: TGTGCCAGCAGGGGAGAGACCCAGTACTTC. This sequence encodes CASRGETQYF.

This clonotype was detected ten times or more. This chain uses TRBV7-2 with TRBJ2-1; tentative D call: TRBD1 (6 bases). Trimming cost V 5 bases and J 10 bases, with 21 bases left between them. The CDR3 sequence is 15 residues long. The V gene's germline CDR1 is SGHTA and CDR2 FQGNSA. CDR3 protein: CASSLRDTPRREQFF. The DNA for the CDR3 is TGTGCCAGCAGCCTCCGGGACACCCCGCGTCGAGAGCAGTTCTTC.

In its sample, this clonotype was seen many times. The chain joins TRBV12-3 or TRBV12-4 to TRBJ2-2; 7 bases agree with TRBD1. After removal of 6 bases from V and 6 bases from J, the junction contained 7 bases not matched to a gene. The CDR3 loop spans 14 amino acids. The DNA for the CDR3 is TGTGCCAGCAGGGTGTCAGGGGGTCCCGGGGAGCTGTTTTTT. It encodes CASRVSGGPGELFF.

The table lists this clonotype with many counts. The J gene is TRBJ2-3, the V gene TRBV7-9; D is possibly TRBD1 or TRBD2 (6 bases each). The CDR3 consists of 16 residues. V was pared by 5 bases and J by 2 bases, with 17 bases between. CDR1 is SEHNR and CDR2 is FQNEAQ in the germline V gene (reference sequence). CDR3 DNA: TGTGCCAGCAGCCCCACCGGAGGGGGATACACAGATACGCAGTATTTT. As protein: CASSPTGGGYTDTQYF. The full variable domain, rest sourced from reference TRBV7-9 and TRBJ2-3, is DTGVSQNPRHKITKRGQNVTFRCDPISEHNRLYWYRQTLGQGPEFLTYFQNEAQLEKSRLLSDRFSAERPKGSFSTLEIQRTEQGDSAMYLCASSPTGGGYTDTQYFGPGTRLTVL.

This clonotype has a handful of counts. The chain has TRBV5-1 and TRBJ1-4, with D possibly being TRBD1 (5 bases). This CDR3 spans 14 amino acids. The germline V gene has CDR1 SGHRS and CDR2 YFSETQ. With 1 base removed from V and 11 bases from J, the gap between germline ends came to 15 bases. The CDR3 DNA sequence: TGCGCCAGCAGCTTGCCGGGGGTTGAAAATAAACTGTTTTTT. This gives the protein CASSLPGVENKLFF.

This clonotype was counted ten times or more. This sequence joins TRBV7-6 and TRBJ2-3; D is undetermined. Trimming cost V 0 bases and J 1 base, with 8 bases left between them. The length of the CDR3 is 15 residues. CDR1 and CDR2 from the germline V gene are SGHVS and FNYEAQ. The CDR3 sequence is CASSLAPFGTDTQYF. For the CDR3, the DNA is TGTGCCAGCAGCTTAGCCCCATTTGGCACAGATACGCAGTATTTT.

This clonotype was detected only a few times. The chain carries TRBV13 and TRBJ2-5, with 16 bases lining up with TRBD2. Trimming took 3 bases from V and 1 from J; bases not matched to a gene: 2. CDR1 and CDR2 (germline): PRHDT, FYEKMQ (reference sequence). The CDR3 covers 17 residues. CDR3 sequence reads: CASSFGTSGRAQETQYF. CDR3 DNA sequence: TGTGCCAGCAGCTTTGGGACTAGCGGGAGGGCCCAAGAGACCCAGTACTTC.

The J gene is TRBJ2-1, the V gene TRBV7-9, with 8 bases matching TRBD2. With 3 bases clipped from V and 6 bases from J, the junction kept 7 bases outside the gene matches. The CDR3 totals 15 residues. Germline assignment: CDR1 SEHNR and CDR2 FQNEAQ (reference sequence). DNA for the CDR3: TGTGCCAGCAGCTTCGTGGCGGGAGGTCCCAATGAGCAGTTCTTC. Its protein product is CASSFVAGGPNEQFF.